The rows below give T cell receptor beta chains drawn from one sample of a study of control samples from healthy donors and cancer patients. Assay: immunoSEQ multiplex PCR; the TCRdb copy retains only in-frame clones and omits some. Of just under 65,000 clones listed, around 85% are singletons. Material: blood. These TCRs come from a man between 35 and 55 years old in good health. Each CDR3 is given with its conserved first and last residue. Fields, in order: D gene, J gene, V gene, CDR3 length, clone size, CDR3 DNA, CDR3 protein. A D gene is named only where the DNA matches it firmly. Expanded clones are given a class, and other clones once, few, many or no size at all.

D gene: TRBD1; J gene: TRBJ2-7; V gene: TRBV10-3; CDR3 length: 13; clone size: once; CDR3 DNA: TGTGCCATCCTACCGGGACAGGGGTACGAGCAGTACTTC; CDR3 protein: CAILPGQGYEQYF
D gene: TRBD1; J gene: TRBJ2-7; V gene: TRBV27; CDR3 length: 16; clone size: few; CDR3 DNA: TGTGCCAGCAGTTTATCGCCCTGGGACAGAGACTACGAGCAGTACTTC; CDR3 protein: CASSLSPWDRDYEQYF
D gene: NA; J gene: TRBJ2-1; V gene: TRBV28; CDR3 length: 16; clone size: NA; CDR3 DNA: TGTGCCAGCAGTTTAGGAGGGGGAAGCTCCTACAATGAGCAGTTCTTC; CDR3 protein: CASSLGGGSSYNEQFF
D gene: NA; J gene: TRBJ1-1; V gene: TRBV29-1; CDR3 length: 16; clone size: NA; CDR3 DNA: TGCAGCGTTGCGAGGAACGTAGCCAGGGTAGGGACTGAAGCTTTCTTT; CDR3 protein: CSVARNVARVGTEAFF
D gene: TRBD2; J gene: TRBJ2-5; V gene: TRBV7-2; CDR3 length: 13; clone size: once; CDR3 DNA: TGTGCCAGCAGTATAGCGGGAACAGAGACCCAGTACTTC; CDR3 protein: CASSIAGTETQYF
D gene: NA; J gene: TRBJ2-5; V gene: TRBV6-2/TRBV6-3; CDR3 length: 13; clone size: NA; CDR3 DNA: TGTGCCAGCAGTTACCTCTTTCAAGAGACCCAGTACTTC; CDR3 protein: CASSYLFQETQYF
D gene: NA; J gene: TRBJ1-2; V gene: TRBV3-1/TRBV3-2; CDR3 length: 15; clone size: NA; CDR3 DNA: TGTGCCAGCAGCCAATCCGTCGGCAGCTCGTATGGCTACACCTTC; CDR3 protein: CASSQSVGSSYGYTF
D gene: TRBD1; J gene: TRBJ2-2; V gene: TRBV4-3; CDR3 length: 15; clone size: NA; CDR3 DNA: TGCGCCAGCAGCCCGTGGACAGGGCACACCGGGGAGCTGTTTTTT; CDR3 protein: CASSPWTGHTGELFF
D gene: NA; J gene: TRBJ2-7; V gene: TRBV27; CDR3 length: 14; clone size: NA; CDR3 DNA: TGTGCCAGCAGTTTAAAGGTTGAGGTCGGCCGGCAGTACTTC; CDR3 protein: CASSLKVEVGRQYF
D gene: NA; J gene: TRBJ1-1; V gene: TRBV30; CDR3 length: 13; clone size: NA; CDR3 DNA: TGTGCCTGGAGTGTAGAACGCAGGACTGAAGCTTTCTTT; CDR3 protein: CAWSVERRTEAFF
D gene: TRBD2; J gene: TRBJ2-2; V gene: TRBV18; CDR3 length: 15; clone size: NA; CDR3 DNA: TGTGCCAGCTCACCCAGCGGGAGGGACACCGGGGAGCTGTTTTTT; CDR3 protein: CASSPSGRDTGELFF
D gene: NA; J gene: TRBJ2-1; V gene: TRBV3-1/TRBV3-2; CDR3 length: 16; clone size: NA; CDR3 DNA: TGTGCCAGCAGCTCCCCTGGCGAGCGCTCCTACAATGAGCAGTTCTTC; CDR3 protein: CASSSPGERSYNEQFF
D gene: TRBD1; J gene: TRBJ1-1; V gene: TRBV30; CDR3 length: 12; clone size: NA; CDR3 DNA: TGTGCCTGGAGTGGACAGGGGTTTGAAGCTTTCTTT; CDR3 protein: CAWSGQGFEAFF
D gene: TRBD1; J gene: TRBJ1-4; V gene: TRBV18; CDR3 length: 13; clone size: NA; CDR3 DNA: TGTGCCAGCTCACCTGGACAGGCTGAAAAACTGTTTTTT; CDR3 protein: CASSPGQAEKLFF
D gene: NA; J gene: TRBJ1-5; V gene: TRBV6-5; CDR3 length: 13; clone size: NA; CDR3 DNA: TGTGCCAGCAGTCCAGGGATTAGTCAGCCCCAGCATTTT; CDR3 protein: CASSPGISQPQHF
D gene: NA; J gene: TRBJ2-2; V gene: TRBV11-3; CDR3 length: 18; clone size: NA; CDR3 DNA: TGTGCCAGCAGCTTAGATGGGTATAGGGGCTCTCAAGCCGGGGAGCTGTTTTTT; CDR3 protein: CASSLDGYRGSQAGELFF
D gene: TRBD2; J gene: TRBJ2-4; V gene: TRBV30; CDR3 length: 17; clone size: NA; CDR3 DNA: TGTGCCTGGAGTGTAAAACTAGCGGGAGAGTGGGGGGGCATTCAGTACTTC; CDR3 protein: CAWSVKLAGEWGGIQYF
D gene: NA; J gene: TRBJ2-7; V gene: TRBV6-5; CDR3 length: 14; clone size: NA; CDR3 DNA: TGTGCCAGCAGCTTGGACGGGACATCCTACGAGCAGTACTTC; CDR3 protein: CASSLDGTSYEQYF
D gene: NA; J gene: TRBJ2-2; V gene: TRBV2; CDR3 length: 14; clone size: NA; CDR3 DNA: TGTGCCAGCAGTATGGACACTGAGACCGGGGAGCTGTTTTTT; CDR3 protein: CASSMDTETGELFF
D gene: NA; J gene: TRBJ2-7; V gene: TRBV19; CDR3 length: 15; clone size: NA; CDR3 DNA: TGTGCCAGTAGTCTGAACAGGGAGGGGTCCTACGAGCAGTACTTC; CDR3 protein: CASSLNREGSYEQYF
D gene: NA; J gene: TRBJ2-4; V gene: TRBV28; CDR3 length: 13; clone size: NA; CDR3 DNA: TGTGCCAGCAGCGCTCCGCCCGTAAACATTCAGTACTTC; CDR3 protein: CASSAPPVNIQYF
D gene: TRBD1; J gene: TRBJ2-7; V gene: TRBV5-1; CDR3 length: 18; clone size: NA; CDR3 DNA: TGCGCCAGCAGCTTGGAAGGGACAGGCTTCTCGGGGGCCTACGAGCAGTACTTC; CDR3 protein: CASSLEGTGFSGAYEQYF
D gene: NA; J gene: TRBJ1-2; V gene: TRBV6-6; CDR3 length: 13; clone size: NA; CDR3 DNA: TGTGCCAGCAGTTACCCAAACTACTATGGCTACACCTTC; CDR3 protein: CASSYPNYYGYTF
D gene: NA; J gene: TRBJ2-5; V gene: TRBV5-6; CDR3 length: 13; clone size: NA; CDR3 DNA: TGTGCCAGCAGCTTGAGACTCCCCCCGACCCAGTACTTC; CDR3 protein: CASSLRLPPTQYF
D gene: TRBD2; J gene: TRBJ2-7; V gene: TRBV19; CDR3 length: 13; clone size: NA; CDR3 DNA: TGTGCCAGTAGTTCGACTAGCTTATACGAGCAGTACTTC; CDR3 protein: CASSSTSLYEQYF
D gene: NA; J gene: TRBJ2-5; V gene: TRBV7-6; CDR3 length: 17; clone size: NA; CDR3 DNA: TGTGCCAGCAGCTTAGGCCCCAAGGGGGGGGGACAAGAGACCCAGTACTTC; CDR3 protein: CASSLGPKGGGQETQYF
D gene: NA; J gene: TRBJ1-2; V gene: TRBV7-3; CDR3 length: 13; clone size: NA; CDR3 DNA: TGTGCCAGCAGCCCCCAGGGAGATCATGGCTACACCTTC; CDR3 protein: CASSPQGDHGYTF
D gene: NA; J gene: TRBJ2-7; V gene: TRBV11-2; CDR3 length: 16; clone size: NA; CDR3 DNA: TGTGCCAGCAGCTTAGAATTAGGACTCAAAGCCTACGAGCAGTACTTC; CDR3 protein: CASSLELGLKAYEQYF
D gene: NA; J gene: TRBJ1-1; V gene: TRBV11-3; CDR3 length: 11; clone size: few; CDR3 DNA: TGTGCCAGCAGCCGGAAGGGTGAAGCTTTCTTT; CDR3 protein: CASSRKGEAFF
D gene: TRBD2; J gene: TRBJ2-5; V gene: TRBV20-1; CDR3 length: 14; clone size: NA; CDR3 DNA: TGCAGTGCTAGTTCTAGCGGGAGGGGGGAGACCCAGTACTTC; CDR3 protein: CSASSSGRGETQYF
D gene: TRBD1; J gene: TRBJ1-5; V gene: TRBV7-9; CDR3 length: 15; clone size: few; CDR3 DNA: TGTGCCAGCAGCTTAGCCTCAGGGGGCAGGCAGCCCCAGCATTTT; CDR3 protein: CASSLASGGRQPQHF
D gene: TRBD1; J gene: TRBJ1-1; V gene: TRBV5-1; CDR3 length: 16; clone size: NA; CDR3 DNA: TGCGCCAGCAGCCCCGGGACAGGGAAGGGGAACACTGAAGCTTTCTTT; CDR3 protein: CASSPGTGKGNTEAFF
D gene: NA; J gene: TRBJ1-1; V gene: TRBV4-3; CDR3 length: 12; clone size: NA; CDR3 DNA: TGCGCCAGCAGCCAGGGTCCCTCTGAAGCTTTCTTT; CDR3 protein: CASSQGPSEAFF
D gene: NA; J gene: TRBJ2-6; V gene: TRBV11-3; CDR3 length: 18; clone size: once; CDR3 DNA: TGTGCCAGCAGCTCCCCAATTCCTCACCCCTCTGGGGCCAACGTCCTGACTTTC; CDR3 protein: CASSSPIPHPSGANVLTF
D gene: NA; J gene: TRBJ2-4; V gene: TRBV12-3/TRBV12-4; CDR3 length: 13; clone size: once; CDR3 DNA: TGTGCCAGCAGTCAGGCAGGGGACACCATTCAGTACTTC; CDR3 protein: CASSQAGDTIQYF
D gene: TRBD2; J gene: TRBJ2-1; V gene: TRBV6-5; CDR3 length: 15; clone size: NA; CDR3 DNA: TGTGCCAGCAGCCGGACTAGCGGGGGGTACAATGAGCAGTTCTTC; CDR3 protein: CASSRTSGGYNEQFF
D gene: NA; J gene: TRBJ2-4; V gene: TRBV4-1; CDR3 length: 22; clone size: NA; CDR3 DNA: TGCGCCAGCAGCCAAGGTGGTGGGGCAGCCAAAAATAAGAACCTAGCCAAAAACATTCAGTACTTC; CDR3 protein: CASSQGGGAAKNKNLAKNIQYF
D gene: TRBD2; J gene: TRBJ2-7; V gene: TRBV5-1; CDR3 length: 15; clone size: NA; CDR3 DNA: TGCGCCAGCAGCTTAATCAGCGGGGCCCCGTCCGAGCAGTACTTC; CDR3 protein: CASSLISGAPSEQYF
D gene: TRBD2; J gene: TRBJ2-1; V gene: TRBV15; CDR3 length: 15; clone size: NA; CDR3 DNA: TGTGCCACCAGCCATGGACTAGCGGAGATGAATGAGCAGTTCTTC; CDR3 protein: CATSHGLAEMNEQFF
D gene: NA; J gene: TRBJ1-2; V gene: TRBV10-3; CDR3 length: 13; clone size: NA; CDR3 DNA: TGTGCCATCAGTGAGTCTTCAGCCGACCTCTACACCTTC; CDR3 protein: CAISESSADLYTF
D gene: NA; J gene: TRBJ1-1; V gene: TRBV10-3; CDR3 length: 12; clone size: NA; CDR3 DNA: TGTGCCATCAGTGAGTCGAAGCGGTACGCTTTCTTT; CDR3 protein: CAISESKRYAFF
D gene: NA; J gene: TRBJ2-2; V gene: TRBV4-3; CDR3 length: 14; clone size: NA; CDR3 DNA: TGCGCCAGCAGCCAGGGACTGTACACCGGGGAGCTGTTTTTT; CDR3 protein: CASSQGLYTGELFF
D gene: NA; J gene: TRBJ2-1; V gene: TRBV11-2; CDR3 length: 15; clone size: NA; CDR3 DNA: TGTGCCAGCAGCCCGGACTACACATGGAGACGTGAGCAGTTCTTC; CDR3 protein: CASSPDYTWRREQFF
D gene: NA; J gene: TRBJ1-2; V gene: TRBV6-1; CDR3 length: 10; clone size: NA; CDR3 DNA: TGTGCCAGCAGTGAATTCCGTTACACCTTC; CDR3 protein: CASSEFRYTF
D gene: NA; J gene: TRBJ1-2; V gene: TRBV27; CDR3 length: 12; clone size: NA; CDR3 DNA: TGTGCCAGCAGTTTATTGGGATTAAGCTACACCTTC; CDR3 protein: CASSLLGLSYTF
D gene: NA; J gene: TRBJ2-7; V gene: TRBV5-6; CDR3 length: 14; clone size: NA; CDR3 DNA: TGTGCCAGCAGTGATGGGGACCTATCCTACGAGCAGTACTTC; CDR3 protein: CASSDGDLSYEQYF
D gene: TRBD1; J gene: TRBJ1-1; V gene: TRBV18; CDR3 length: 13; clone size: NA; CDR3 DNA: TGTGCCAGCTCGTACAGGGGGAACACTGAAGCTTTCTTT; CDR3 protein: CASSYRGNTEAFF
D gene: TRBD2; J gene: TRBJ2-1; V gene: TRBV27; CDR3 length: 16; clone size: NA; CDR3 DNA: TGTGCCAGCGGTTATACAGCGGGGGGATCCTACAATGAGCAGTTCTTC; CDR3 protein: CASGYTAGGSYNEQFF
D gene: NA; J gene: TRBJ1-5; V gene: TRBV5-6; CDR3 length: 16; clone size: NA; CDR3 DNA: TGTGCCAGCAGCTTGGCCCGGGCAGGGGCGGTTCAGCCCCAGCATTTT; CDR3 protein: CASSLARAGAVQPQHF
D gene: NA; J gene: TRBJ2-3; V gene: TRBV25-1; CDR3 length: 15; clone size: NA; CDR3 DNA: TGTGCCAGCAGCCGGAGGTTGGGGTTGGAGAATACGCAGTATTTT; CDR3 protein: CASSRRLGLENTQYF
D gene: TRBD2; J gene: TRBJ2-1; V gene: TRBV2; CDR3 length: 16; clone size: NA; CDR3 DNA: TGTGCCAGCAGCGAGGGACTAGCGGGGGCCCGGGGGGCGCAGTTCTTC; CDR3 protein: CASSEGLAGARGAQFF
D gene: TRBD1; J gene: TRBJ1-5; V gene: TRBV28; CDR3 length: 15; clone size: NA; CDR3 DNA: TGTGCCAGCAGTTTAGTTACAGGGGTCAATCAGCCCCAGCATTTT; CDR3 protein: CASSLVTGVNQPQHF
D gene: NA; J gene: TRBJ2-1; V gene: TRBV7-3; CDR3 length: 15; clone size: NA; CDR3 DNA: TGTGCCAGCAGCTTAAGGACGGGGGCCGGCAATGAGCAGTTCTTC; CDR3 protein: CASSLRTGAGNEQFF
D gene: NA; J gene: TRBJ1-2; V gene: TRBV7-8; CDR3 length: 14; clone size: NA; CDR3 DNA: TGTGCCAGCAGCTTATTTACGGGGAACTATGGCTACACCTTC; CDR3 protein: CASSLFTGNYGYTF
D gene: NA; J gene: TRBJ2-1; V gene: TRBV7-9; CDR3 length: 15; clone size: NA; CDR3 DNA: TGTGCCAGCAGCCCCCGGGACCCATCCTACAATGAGCAGTTCTTC; CDR3 protein: CASSPRDPSYNEQFF